This TCR beta chain originates from a study of Graves' ophthalmopathy and Graves' hyperthyroidism. Findings and limits, study-wide: Most clonotypes expanded in thyroid above 0.001 frequency were present in blood too. Sensitivity of approximately 66% and specificity of around 72% were achieved by the model that predicted ophthalmopathy progression.

A note on this clonotype: The antigen is not known.

RNA transcripts served as template for amplifying TCR beta CDR3 sequences. The library came from an HTBI-primed first-round RT-PCR and a second-round multiplex PCR. TCRdb called the multiplex PCR reads again in MiXCR, with one record for every CDR3 protein. The sample includes approximately 540,000 distinct CDR3 sequences, under 45% seen only once; the top ten take less than 4.5%. Hyperthyroidism in these 18- to 65-year-old patients was newly diagnosed, lasting under 2 months. Patients were excluded if they had other autoimmune diseases or uncontrolled infections, and likewise if pregnancy or lactation applied. Sequencing input: peripheral blood or thyroid tissue (not recorded which). The sequence derives from an adult man with Graves' hyperthyroidism.

In DNA, the CDR3 is TGTGCCAGCAGTCAGAAAATAGCGAGTGTTTACGAGCAGTACTTC. Translating gives CASSQKIASVYEQYF. The chain combines TRBV2 with TRBJ2-7; D is possibly TRBD2 (5 bases). This CDR3 is built from 15 residues. V was trimmed by 5 bases and J by 4 bases, leaving 18 bases between them. From germline, CDR1 is SNHLY and CDR2 FYNNEI.